These T cell receptor beta chains were read from a single sample in a study of T cell responses to AZD1222 COVID-19 vaccine. Here immunoSEQ multiplex PCR was the method, and the copy in TCRdb shows in-frame clones only, minus some. Of 130,000 to 150,000 clones in the sample, under 95% were seen once. This material consisted of peripheral blood, taken on day 0 of AZD1222 vaccination. All receptors come from an adult in good health. Both conserved end residues are part of each CDR3. The D gene is left open where the match is weak. Not every row has a clone size; where given, it reads once, few, many or a size class.

TRBD1	TRBV27	TRBJ2-7	NA	CASRDRGRVYEQYF	TGTGCCAGCAGGGACAGGGGTAGAGTTTACGAGCAGTACTTC
TRBD2	TRBV10-2	TRBJ2-4	NA	CASRGQTGGQAAKNIQYF	TGCGCCAGCAGGGGGCAAACGGGGGGGCAGGCAGCCAAAAACATTCAGTACTTC
TRBD2	TRBV18	TRBJ2-7	NA	CASSERTSGSLEQYF	TGTGCCAGCTCCGAGCGAACTAGCGGGTCCCTCGAGCAGTACTTC
NA	TRBV18	TRBJ2-5	few	CASSPGGETQYF	TGTGCCAGCTCACCTGGCGGAGAGACCCAGTACTTC
NA	TRBV6-4	TRBJ1-3	NA	CASPTRPDTIYF	TGTGCCAGCCCCACTCGGCCGGACACCATATATTTT
TRBD1	TRBV19	TRBJ1-2	NA	CASSTGQGIHGYTF	TGTGCCAGTAGTACCGGACAGGGAATCCATGGCTACACCTTC
NA	TRBV9	TRBJ2-1	NA	CASSVARPIDNEQFF	TGTGCCAGCAGCGTAGCTAGACCCATCGACAATGAGCAGTTCTTC
NA	TRBV4-1	TRBJ2-1	NA	CASSQGEDTINEQFF	TGCGCCAGCAGCCAGGGGGAGGACACGATCAATGAGCAGTTCTTC
NA	TRBV14	TRBJ2-5	NA	CASSQDLIETQYF	TGTGCCAGCAGCCAAGATCTTATAGAGACCCAGTACTTC
NA	TRBV9	TRBJ1-1	once	CASSAHREGDTEAFF	TGTGCCAGCAGCGCCCACAGGGAGGGGGACACTGAAGCTTTCTTT
TRBD2	TRBV20-1	TRBJ2-2	NA	CSASGDYYTGELFF	TGCAGTGCTAGTGGGGACTACTACACCGGGGAGCTGTTTTTT
TRBD1	TRBV3-1/TRBV3-2	TRBJ1-5	NA	CASSQEDRGGQPQHF	TGTGCCAGCAGCCAAGAGGACAGGGGAGGGCAGCCCCAGCATTTT
TRBD1	TRBV19	TRBJ1-1	NA	CASSLYPPGQVNTEAFF	TGTGCCAGTAGCTTATATCCCCCGGGACAGGTAAACACTGAAGCTTTCTTT
NA	TRBV29-1	TRBJ1-5	NA	CSVEVQDGEPQHF	TGCAGCGTTGAAGTTCAGGACGGTGAGCCCCAGCATTTT
NA	TRBV9	TRBJ2-1	NA	CASTEEGSHEQFF	TGTGCCAGCACCGAAGAGGGATCCCATGAGCAGTTCTTC
NA	TRBV7-6	TRBJ2-3	NA	CASSLGPTDTQYF	TGTGCCAGCAGCTTAGGACCCACAGATACGCAGTATTTT
NA	TRBV14	TRBJ1-1	NA	CASRGIGGEAFF	TGTGCCAGCAGGGGCATAGGGGGAGAAGCTTTCTTT
NA	TRBV5-1	TRBJ2-1	few	CASSLVPGLHNEQFF	TGCGCCAGCAGCTTAGTTCCGGGACTGCACAATGAGCAGTTCTTC
NA	TRBV6-5	TRBJ1-5	NA	CASSGRVGNNQPQHF	TGTGCCAGCAGCGGACGGGTGGGAAACAATCAGCCCCAGCATTTT
TRBD1	TRBV5-1	TRBJ1-1	NA	CASSTPGQGVTEAFF	TGCGCCAGCAGCACTCCGGGACAGGGGGTCACTGAAGCTTTCTTT
TRBD2	TRBV6-1	TRBJ2-5	NA	CASSERPAGKETQYF	TGTGCCAGCAGTGAACGACCAGCGGGAAAGGAGACCCAGTACTTC
NA	TRBV11-2	TRBJ2-5	NA	CASSLVGETQYF	TGTGCCAGCAGCTTAGTTGGAGAGACCCAGTACTTC
TRBD2	TRBV7-2	TRBJ2-1	NA	CASRSSGSYNEQFF	TGTGCCAGCAGGTCTAGCGGGAGCTACAATGAGCAGTTCTTC
TRBD1	TRBV19	TRBJ1-5	once	CASSTGDRGKNQPQHF	TGTGCCAGTAGTACCGGGGACAGGGGAAAGAATCAGCCCCAGCATTTT
TRBD1	TRBV30	TRBJ1-5	NA	CAWGQAGNQPQHF	TGTGCCTGGGGACAGGCAGGCAATCAGCCCCAGCATTTT
NA	TRBV19	TRBJ1-1	NA	CASTSLVENTEAFF	TGTGCCAGTACCTCACTCGTAGAGAACACTGAAGCTTTCTTT
TRBD2	TRBV6-2/TRBV6-3	TRBJ2-2	NA	CASSYALAGGTGELFF	TGTGCCAGCAGTTACGCGCTAGCGGGAGGCACCGGGGAGCTGTTTTTT
NA	TRBV7-9	TRBJ2-7	NA	CASSLGGRSPYEQYF	TGTGCCAGCAGCTTAGGGGGGAGGTCCCCCTACGAGCAGTACTTC
TRBD1	TRBV27	TRBJ2-2	NA	CASSLDRGLGGELFF	TGTGCCAGCAGTTTGGACAGGGGGCTGGGGGGGGAGCTGTTTTTT
NA	TRBV7-2	TRBJ2-2	few	CASSGQTNTGELFF	TGTGCCAGCAGCGGGCAGACTAACACCGGGGAGCTGTTTTTT
NA	TRBV28	TRBJ2-7	NA	CASRSDSSYEQYF	TGTGCCAGCAGGTCTGACAGCTCCTACGAGCAGTACTTC
TRBD1	TRBV7-6	TRBJ1-1	NA	CASSLVGGIQGAMNTEAFF	TGTGCCAGCAGCTTAGTCGGGGGGATTCAGGGGGCCATGAACACTGAAGCTTTCTTT
TRBD2	TRBV3-1/TRBV3-2	TRBJ2-5	NA	CASSQDVESGSRETQYF	TGTGCCAGCAGCCAAGATGTGGAGAGCGGGAGTCGGGAGACCCAGTACTTC
NA	TRBV4-2	TRBJ1-5	NA	CASSQRQGNNQPQHF	TGTGCCAGCAGCCAACGGCAGGGCAACAATCAGCCCCAGCATTTT
TRBD1	TRBV5-1	TRBJ2-4	NA	CASSKTGGEAKNIQYF	TGCGCCAGCAGCAAAACAGGGGGCGAAGCCAAAAACATTCAGTACTTC
NA	TRBV5-1	TRBJ2-3	NA	CASSPSPDTQYF	TGCGCCAGCAGCCCCTCACCTGATACGCAGTATTTT
TRBD1	TRBV10-2	TRBJ1-4	NA	CASSWDRWEKLFF	TGCGCCAGCAGTTGGGACAGGTGGGAAAAACTGTTTTTT
NA	TRBV10-1	TRBJ2-7	NA	CASSPQPSAEQYF	TGCGCCAGCAGCCCCCAACCTAGCGCCGAGCAGTACTTC
TRBD1	TRBV14	TRBJ2-4	NA	CASSQEFTGGHIQYF	TGTGCCAGCAGCCAAGAATTTACAGGGGGACACATTCAGTACTTC
TRBD2	TRBV6-5	TRBJ2-3	NA	CASSLGLAGDTQYF	TGTGCCAGCAGCCTGGGACTAGCGGGAGATACGCAGTATTTT
NA	TRBV4-3	TRBJ2-1	NA	CASSQDRGSGEQFF	TGCGCCAGCAGCCAAGACCGGGGTAGCGGTGAGCAGTTCTTC
NA	TRBV19	TRBJ1-5	NA	CASRNRGLGNQPQHF	TGTGCCAGTAGGAATCGGGGATTAGGAAATCAGCCCCAGCATTTT